Following are 2 T cell receptor beta chains from one sample sequenced in a study of T cell changes during pregnancy in multiple sclerosis. The data were produced by immunoSEQ multiplex PCR, yet TCRdb's version contains in-frame clones alone and is incomplete. The sample has some 97,000 clones, about 92% seen once. Sequencing used peripheral blood, obtained after pregnancy. The source is a female donor with multiple sclerosis, enrolled in a pregnancy study.

The genes are TRBV6-5 and TRBJ2-2; no clear D gene. Trimming shortened V by 6 bases and J by 5 bases, and 10 bases separated the two germline ends. The V gene's germline CDR1 is MNHEY and CDR2 SVGAGI. The CDR3 runs to 13 residues. CDR3 coding DNA: TGTGCCAGCAGGTCCGGAGCGACCGGGGAGCTGTTTTTT. This translates into CASRSGATGELFF.

The rearrangement joins TRBV5-1 to TRBJ1-4; D possibly corresponds to TRBD1 (5 bases). Trimming shortened V by 4 bases and J by 0 bases, and 13 bases separated the two germline ends. The CDR3 is 16 residues long. From germline, CDR1 is SGHRS and CDR2 YFSETQ. The CDR3 region is CASSHRSLATNEKLFF. Here the CDR3 DNA reads TGCGCCAGCAGCCACAGGAGTCTAGCAACTAATGAAAAACTGTTTTTT.